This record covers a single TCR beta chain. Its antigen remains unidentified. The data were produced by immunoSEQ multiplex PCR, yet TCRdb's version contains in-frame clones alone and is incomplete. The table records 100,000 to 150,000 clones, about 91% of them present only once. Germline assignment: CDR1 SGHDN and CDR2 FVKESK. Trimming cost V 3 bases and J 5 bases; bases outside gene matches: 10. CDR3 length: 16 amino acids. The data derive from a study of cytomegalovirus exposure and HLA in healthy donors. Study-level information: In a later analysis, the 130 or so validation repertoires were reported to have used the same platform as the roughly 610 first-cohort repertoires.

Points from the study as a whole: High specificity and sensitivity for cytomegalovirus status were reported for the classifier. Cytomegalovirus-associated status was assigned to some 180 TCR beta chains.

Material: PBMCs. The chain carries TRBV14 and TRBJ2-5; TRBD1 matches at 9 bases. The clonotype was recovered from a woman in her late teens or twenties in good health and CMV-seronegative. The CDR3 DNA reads TGTGCCAGCAGCCATCCACCGGGACAGGGCCCCGAGACCCAGTACTTC. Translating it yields CASSHPPGQGPETQYF.